The entry below gives a single T cell receptor beta chain sequence along with its context. CDR1 and CDR2 from the germline V gene are LGHDT and YNNKEL (reference sequence). The CDR3 extends over 14 amino acids. The V and J ends lost 1 base and 3 bases respectively, with 9 bases between them. The record originates from a study of T cell responses to AZD1222 COVID-19 vaccine. Clones were sequenced by immunoSEQ multiplex PCR, and TCRdb holds only the in-frame ones, with some missing. The table lists some 100,000 clones, around 83% of them singletons. The chain combines TRBV3-1 (or the pseudogene TRBV3-2) with TRBJ1-2; a possible D gene is TRBD1 (6 bases). The starting material was peripheral blood, obtained 28 days after the second AZD1222 dose. The origin of this receptor is an adult who received the AZD1222 COVID-19 vaccine. CDR3 amino acids: CASSQGPGDYGYTF. CDR3 nucleotides: TGTGCCAGCAGCCAAGGTCCAGGGGACTATGGCTACACCTTC.